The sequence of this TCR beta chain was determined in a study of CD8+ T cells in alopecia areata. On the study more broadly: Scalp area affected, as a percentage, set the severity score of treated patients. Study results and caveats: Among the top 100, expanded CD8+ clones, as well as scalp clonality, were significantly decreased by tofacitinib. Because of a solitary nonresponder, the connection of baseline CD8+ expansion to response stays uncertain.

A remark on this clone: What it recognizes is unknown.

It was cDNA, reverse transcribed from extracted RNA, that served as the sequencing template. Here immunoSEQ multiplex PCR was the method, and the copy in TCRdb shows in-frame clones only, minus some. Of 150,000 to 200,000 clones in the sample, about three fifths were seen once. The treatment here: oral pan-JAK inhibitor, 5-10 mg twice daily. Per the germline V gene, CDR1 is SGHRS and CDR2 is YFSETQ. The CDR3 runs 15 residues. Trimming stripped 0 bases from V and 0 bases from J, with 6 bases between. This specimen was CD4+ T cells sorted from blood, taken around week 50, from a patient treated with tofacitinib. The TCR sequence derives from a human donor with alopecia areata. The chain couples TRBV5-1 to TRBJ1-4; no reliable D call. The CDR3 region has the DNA TGCGCCAGCAGCTTGGGGGATGCAACTAATGAAAAACTGTTTTTT. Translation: CASSLGDATNEKLFF.